The 22 T cell receptor beta chains in this list originate from one sample, sequenced in a study of early T cells in non-severe SARS-CoV-2 infection. TCRdb analysed the 5' RACE reads with MiXCR anew, one entry per CDR3 protein. The sample yields about 83,000 distinct CDR3 sequences, roughly 12% seen once. The sequenced sample consisted of whole blood. All receptors come from an adult who was a healthcare worker with PCR-confirmed SARS-CoV-2 infection or an uninfected control (not recorded which).

A few counts support this clonotype. The chain uses TRBV7-2 and TRBJ2-2; unclear D gene. Germline V CDR1 and CDR2: SGHTA, FQGNSA. This CDR3 has 15 residues. V shed 1 base and J shed 2 bases, with 8 bases lying between them. The CDR3 is CASSLEKFNTGELFF. CDR3 DNA sequence: TGTGCCAGCAGCTTAGAGAAGTTTAACACCGGGGAGCTGTTTTTT.

This clonotype was found many times. In DNA form, the CDR3 reads TGTGCCAGCAGTCCCGAAGGGTTAGAGGAGACCCAGTACTTC. This sequence encodes CASSPEGLEETQYF. This chain uses TRBV12-3 or TRBV12-4 with TRBJ2-5; the D is unclear. Between the trimmed V and J ends, which lost 5 bases and 5 bases, there was a span of 15 bases. The CDR3 length is 14 residues.

A remark on this clonotype: At one end the junction does not follow the germline gene, possibly because of a read error. The chain recombines TRBV6-2 or TRBV6-3 with TRBJ2-3; D might be TRBD2 (5 bases). CDR1 is MNHEY, CDR2 SVGEGT, per germline. CDR3 size: 13 residues. The CDR3 reads CASSYDIAPREHF. In nucleotides, the CDR3 is TGTGCCAGCAGTTACGACATAGCGCCTCGAGAACATTTT.

About this clonotype itself: A junction end diverges from the germline sequence, so it may reflect a read error. This sequence joins TRBV12-3 or TRBV12-4 and TRBJ1-1; D is unresolved. CDR3 length equals 13 residues. The CDR3 sequence is CAGSLAENTEAFF. The CDR3 DNA reads TGTGCCGGCAGTTTGGCAGAGAACACTGAAGCTTTCTTT.

Ten or more counts support this clonotype. The chain links TRBV7-9 to TRBJ2-7, with 9 nucleotides matching TRBD1. CDR3 length: 14 residues. The germline V gene encodes CDR1 SEHNR and CDR2 FQNEAQ (reference sequence). Trimming cost V 4 bases and J 6 bases; bases outside gene matches: 7. The CDR3 spells CASSYSGTGPEQYF. In nucleotides, the CDR3 is TGTGCCAGCAGCTACTCCGGGACAGGGCCCGAGCAGTACTTC. Complete variable domain (other parts from reference TRBV7-9 and TRBJ2-7): DTGVSQNPRHKITKRGQNVTFRCDPISEHNRLYWYRQTLGQGPEFLTYFQNEAQLEKSRLLSDRFSAERPKGSFSTLEIQRTEQGDSAMYLCASSYSGTGPEQYFGPGTRLTVT.

The chain employs TRBV19 and TRBJ2-1; possible D gene TRBD2, 6 bases. CDR1 and CDR2 (germline): LNHDA, SQIVND (reference sequence). V dropped 1 base and J dropped 4 bases, with 11 bases sitting between them. There are 15 residues in the CDR3. For the CDR3, the DNA is TGTGCCAGTAGTATAGCCGGGAGCCCTTACAATGAGCAGTTCTTC. This translates into CASSIAGSPYNEQFF.

The chain carries TRBV7-2 and TRBJ2-4, with D possibly matching TRBD2 (5 bases). Deletions cut 5 bases from V and 1 base from J, with 12 bases between. Germline CDR1 and CDR2: SGHTA and FQGNSA. There are 15 residues in the CDR3. The CDR3 bases are TGTGCCAGCAGCACCCAATCGGGGGCCAAAAACATTCAGTACTTC. Its translation: CASSTQSGAKNIQYF.

CDR3 in DNA: TGTGCCAGCAGCCAGTCTAGCGCCTACGAGCAGTACTTC. Its translation: CASSQSSAYEQYF. The rearrangement joins TRBV3-1 to TRBJ2-7; a possible D gene is TRBD2 (6 bases). In germline, CDR1 is LGHDT, CDR2 YNNKEL (reference sequence). The CDR3 runs 13 residues. Trimming cost V 3 bases and J 2 bases, with 8 bases left between them.

The table lists this clonotype with a few counts. This CDR3 reads CASSLDGSGYTDTQYF. The CDR3 DNA sequence: TGTGCCAGCAGCCTAGACGGTAGCGGTTACACAGATACGCAGTATTTT. The gene calls are TRBV9 and TRBJ2-3, with a weak D call TRBD2 (6 bases). With 4 bases removed from V and 2 bases from J, the gap between germline ends came to 17 bases. The CDR3 is 16 residues long. CDR1 and CDR2 (germline): SGDLS, YYNGEE.

This clonotype was detected a few times. For the CDR3, the DNA is TGTGCCAGCAGCGCCACAGGGGGCTCGGGCACTGAAGCTTTCTTT. This sequence encodes CASSATGGSGTEAFF. The chain employs TRBV3-1 and TRBJ1-1, with 9 bases lining up with TRBD1. The CDR3 has 15 residues. Germline trimming cut 5 bases from V and 4 bases from J; bases unmatched to any gene: 8. Germline V gives CDR1 LGHDT, CDR2 YNNKEL (reference sequence).

The V and J genes are TRBV21-1 and TRBJ2-7. TRBV21-1 corresponds to a pseudogene. The CDR3 length is 14 residues. In DNA form, the CDR3 reads TGTGCCAGCAGCAAAGCGCCACAGTCCTACGAGCAGTACTTC. Translating it yields CASSKAPQSYEQYF.

The rearrangement joins TRBV27 to TRBJ1-1; D is undetermined. The CDR3 consists of 15 residues. Germline V gives CDR1 MNHEY, CDR2 SMNVEV (reference sequence). The V end lost 0 bases, the J end lost 0 bases, and 8 bases lay between the germline ends. The DNA of the CDR3 is TGTGCCAGCAGTTTATCTGGACGACTGAACACTGAAGCTTTCTTT. It codes for CASSLSGRLNTEAFF.

J is TRBJ2-5 and V is TRBV5-1; the match to TRBD1 covers 10 bases. V dropped 4 bases and J dropped 4; count of bases not matched to a gene: 1. The CDR3 totals 13 residues. Germline V gene sequence: CDR1 SGHRS, CDR2 YFSETQ. Here the CDR3 reads CASSGQGGETQYF. In DNA form, the CDR3 reads TGCGCCAGCAGCGGACAGGGGGGAGAGACCCAGTACTTC. Together with reference TRBV5-1 and TRBJ2-5, the CDR3 gives the full variable domain: KAGVTQTPRYLIKTRGQQVTLSCSPISGHRSVSWYQQTPGQGLQFLFEYFSETQRNKGNFPGRFSGRQFSNSRSEMNVSTLELGDSALYLCASSGQGGETQYFGPGTRLLVL.

In this sample, this clonotype turned up a few times. The chain is built from TRBV11-3 and TRBJ2-3, with 7 bases matching TRBD2. Germline assignment: CDR1 SGHNT and CDR2 YENEEA. The CDR3 contains 15 residues. V was pared by 3 bases and J by 6 bases, with 9 bases of the junction left unmatched. As DNA, the CDR3 is TGTGCCAGCAGCTTGGGCCGGGGGGTTCAGGATACGCAGTATTTT. Its translation is CASSLGRGVQDTQYF.

The chain carries TRBV27 and TRBJ2-3; TRBD1 agrees at 7 bases. Germline CDR1 MNHEY, CDR2 SMNVEV (reference sequence). The V and J ends lost 5 bases and 4 bases, in that order; junction bases with no gene match: 9. The CDR3 consists of 15 residues. CDR3 nucleotide sequence: TGTGCCAGCAGTAGGATTACAGGGGTTGCAGATACGCAGTATTTT. It codes for CASSRITGVADTQYF.

This clonotype came up many times. The rearrangement joins TRBV7-3 to TRBJ1-1; weak D call: TRBD1 (5 bases). V lost 4 bases and J 1 base, leaving 7 bases between the germline ends. CDR1 and CDR2 (germline): SGHTA, FQGTGA. The CDR3 is made up of 13 amino acids. CDR3 DNA sequence: TGTGCCAGCAGCTCTGACAGGAACACTGAAGCTTTCTTT. This translates into CASSSDRNTEAFF.

Remarks on this clonotype: At one boundary the junction diverges from the germline segment, which might be a read error. This chain links TRBV18 with TRBJ2-3, with a tentative D call TRBD1 (6 bases). CDR1 is KGHSH, CDR2 LQKENI, per germline. The CDR3 loop spans 15 amino acids. CDR3 region: CASSPPGRGTDTQYF. CDR3 DNA sequence: TGTGCCAGCTCACCACCTGGCAGGGGCACGGATACGCAGTATTTT.

This clonotype was seen a few times. The genes are TRBV7-2 and TRBJ2-7; 8 nucleotides agree with TRBD2. The germline V gene encodes CDR1 SGHTA and CDR2 FQGNSA. This CDR3 is built from 14 residues. J was trimmed by 5 bases and V by 3 bases; bases with no gene match: 6. The CDR3 DNA reads TGTGCCAGCAGCTTTTGGGGACTAGGGAACGAGCAGTACTTC. Translating gives CASSFWGLGNEQYF. The full variable domain, with the rest looked up from reference TRBV7-2 and TRBJ2-7, is GAGVSQSPSNKVTEKGKDVELRCDPISGHTALYWYRQSLGQGLEFLIYFQGNSAPDKSGLPSDRFSAERTGGSVSTLTIQRTQQEDSAVYLCASSFWGLGNEQYFGPGTRLTVT.

This clonotype was seen many times. V usage is TRBV6-1 and J usage is TRBJ2-7; TRBD2 matches 14 bases. There are 16 residues in the CDR3. Germline CDR1 MNHNS, CDR2 SASEGT. Germline trimming cut 3 bases from V and 6 bases from J; bases unmatched to any gene: 7. For the CDR3, the DNA is TGTGCCAGCAGTGACTGGGGACTAGCGGGAGCGATCGAGCAGTACTTC. Translated: CASSDWGLAGAIEQYF.

In its sample, this clonotype was seen a few times. The chain carries TRBV29-1 and TRBJ1-1; D may be TRBD1 (5 bases). Trimming removed 2 bases from V and 5 bases from J, with 12 bases in between. In germline, CDR1 is SQVTM, CDR2 ANQGSEA. The CDR3 spans 13 residues. The DNA for the CDR3 is TGCAGCGTTGAACCACCAGGGCGAACTGAAGCTTTCTTT. This gives the protein CSVEPPGRTEAFF.

This clonotype was found many times. V and J are TRBV19 and TRBJ1-2; 7 nucleotides line up with TRBD1. Germline assignment: CDR1 LNHDA and CDR2 SQIVND (reference sequence). The CDR3 sequence is 15 residues long. Trimming removed 2 bases from V and 8 bases from J; junction bases left unmatched: 11. The CDR3 sequence: CASSISIRGDGGYTF. CDR3 DNA: TGTGCCAGTAGTATAAGTATCAGGGGGGACGGCGGCTACACCTTC.

V gene TRBV6-2 or TRBV6-3 combines with J gene TRBJ2-1; D is ambiguous. Trimming shortened V by 0 bases and J by 4 bases, and 13 bases separated the two germline ends. This CDR3 region has 16 residues. The germline CDR1 and CDR2 sequences are MNHEY and SVGEGT. In nucleotides, the CDR3 is TGTGCCAGCAGTTACTCGAGATGGCGGCGGTACAATGAGCAGTTCTTC. It codes for CASSYSRWRRYNEQFF.